This TCR beta chain was obtained from a study of T cell responses to AZD1222 COVID-19 vaccine. The repertoire was sequenced with immunoSEQ multiplex PCR; TCRdb's copy has only in-frame clones and lacks some. Among 150,000 or so clones, approximately 90% were seen once, and the ten largest hold around 4.9%. There are 12 residues in the CDR3. Germline V gene sequence: CDR1 SNHLY, CDR2 FYNNEI. The V and J ends lost 8 bases and 4 bases respectively, with 11 bases between them. This specimen consisted of peripheral blood, obtained on day 0 of AZD1222 vaccination. The chain uses TRBV2 and TRBJ1-2, with D hard to call. The receptor was isolated from an adult in good health. The CDR3 DNA is TGTGCCAGCCGAGACACCAGCTATGGCTACACCTTC. This gives the protein CASRDTSYGYTF.